This T cell receptor beta chain was identified during a study of CD8+CD57+ T cells in acquired aplastic anemia. For CDR3 and TCR beta VDJ profiling, genomic DNA was the template used. Via MiXCR, TCRdb re-called the reads, giving one row per CDR3 protein. The sample consists of around 220,000 distinct CDR3 sequences, less than 60% of them appearing once. Whoever was chosen for sequencing had shown CD8+CD57+ cell expansion by flow cytometry. Germline values: CDR1 DFQATT, CDR2 SNEGSKA (reference sequence). The CDR3 runs 14 residues. Trimming at V came to 8 bases and at J to 5 bases, leaving 14 bases not matched to a gene. The sample holds many counts of this clonotype.

This TCR was recovered from a human donor with aplastic anemia. The specimen sequenced was sorted CD4+, CD8+, or CD8+CD57+ T cells (not recorded which) from PBMCs. The chain is built from TRBV20-1 and TRBJ2-5, with TRBD1 matching 7 bases. This chain's CDR3 is CSSSNYRGAETQYF. DNA for the CDR3: TGCAGTTCATCGAATTACAGGGGTGCGGAGACCCAGTACTTC.